This T cell receptor (beta chain) was sequenced for a study of blood T cell repertoires in COVID-19. Original processing methods: Amplifying reference gene primers gave estimates of nucleated cell counts. Here immunoSEQ multiplex PCR was the method, and the copy in TCRdb shows in-frame clones only, minus some. Clone size and the V and J calls come from that table; the DNA yielded D and trimming. The table shows more than 110,000 clones, with 80% to 85% occurring only once. The clonotype comes from a woman of 80 years or more with acute or convalescent COVID-19. Sequenced material: peripheral blood.

CDR3 coding DNA: TGTGCCTGGGCAGGGGGTCTTCACTATGGCTACACCTTC. Residues: CAWAGGLHYGYTF. The chain uses TRBV30 and TRBJ1-2; TRBD1 agrees at 7 bases. Germline V gene data show CDR1 as GTSNPN and CDR2 as SVGIG (reference sequence). J was trimmed by 3 bases and V by 5 bases; bases with no gene match: 6. The CDR3 spans 13 residues.